Below are 12 T cell receptor beta chains sequenced from a single sample in a study of immune evolution from preneoplasia to lung adenocarcinoma. TCRdb's copy holds only in-frame clones and misses some; the assay was immunoSEQ multiplex PCR. This table has over 3,500 clones, around 88% appearing once. The source material was FFPE lung adenocarcinoma in situ tissue. These TCRs come from a person aged 60-79 years with lung adenocarcinoma.

The chain combines TRBV28 with TRBJ1-2; D is unclear. Germline CDR1 MDHEN, CDR2 SYDVKM. The CDR3 runs to 16 residues. V was pared by 6 bases and J by 0 bases, with 17 bases between. The CDR3 coding sequence is TGTGCCAGCAGCCTGAACGACCTGGGAGCTAACTATGGCTACACCTTC. Encoded protein: CASSLNDLGANYGYTF.

V usage is TRBV4-3 and J usage is TRBJ2-3; tentatively, D is TRBD2 (5 bases). The CDR3 loop spans 13 amino acids. V was cut by 4 bases and J by 2 bases, with 7 bases left in between. Germline V CDR1 and CDR2: LGHNA, YSLEER. CDR3 nucleotides: TGCGCCAGCAGCCCCGGGATCACAGATACGCAGTATTTT. Translation gives CASSPGITDTQYF.

This sequence joins TRBV6-6 and TRBJ1-1, with TRBD1 matching 9 bases. The germline gives CDR1 MNHNY, CDR2 SVGAGI (reference sequence). Trimming took 5 bases from V and 1 from J; bases not matched to a gene: 8. This CDR3 region has 16 residues. The CDR3 here is CASSRGLTGGNTEAFF. The CDR3 bases are TGTGCCAGCAGTCGAGGTTTGACAGGGGGGAACACTGAAGCTTTCTTT.

The V call is TRBV28, the J call TRBJ2-7; a possible D gene is TRBD1 (6 bases). Germline values: CDR1 MDHEN, CDR2 SYDVKM. The V gene lost 6 bases and the J gene lost 0 bases, with 18 bases spanning the gap. The CDR3 is 16 residues long. The CDR3 loop is CASRSRQANSSYEQYF. The CDR3 region has the DNA TGTGCCAGCAGATCCCGACAGGCCAACAGCTCCTACGAGCAGTACTTC.

This chain links TRBV30 with TRBJ1-2; maybe TRBD1 (6 bases). Germline V gives CDR1 GTSNPN, CDR2 SVGIG (reference sequence). Trimming took off 1 base at V and 4 bases at J, with 13 bases between the two ends. The CDR3 loop spans 14 amino acids. CDR3 in amino acids: CAWSEGGGPYGYTF. The CDR3 DNA sequence: TGTGCCTGGAGTGAGGGCGGGGGCCCCTATGGCTACACCTTC.

This chain uses TRBV7-9 with TRBJ2-2, with 12 bases fitting TRBD2. Germline V lookup: CDR1 SEHNR, CDR2 FQNEAQ (reference sequence). This CDR3 comprises 16 residues. V was pared by 5 bases and J by 3 bases, with 4 bases of the junction left unmatched. The CDR3 spells CASSPRLAGDTGELFF. The CDR3 bases are TGTGCCAGCAGCCCAAGACTAGCGGGGGACACCGGGGAGCTGTTTTTT. The full variable domain, with the rest looked up from reference TRBV7-9 and TRBJ2-2, is DTGVSQNPRHKITKRGQNVTFRCDPISEHNRLYWYRQTLGQGPEFLTYFQNEAQLEKSRLLSDRFSAERPKGSFSTLEIQRTEQGDSAMYLCASSPRLAGDTGELFFGEGSRLTVL.

The gene calls are TRBV7-2 and TRBJ2-3, with D maybe TRBD2 (6 bases). V gave up 5 bases and J gave up 6 bases, with 27 bases separating them. Germline lookup yields CDR1 SGHTA and CDR2 FQGNSA. This CDR3 is built from 18 residues. The CDR3 sequence is CASSLRGDLRGPRDTQYF. The CDR3 nucleotides are TGTGCCAGCAGCCTAAGGGGCGATTTGCGGGGTCCCAGGGATACGCAGTATTTT.

The rearrangement joins TRBV4-2 to TRBJ2-1; TRBD1 aligns across 11 bases. The CDR3 extends over 16 amino acids. The V gene's germline CDR1 is LGHNA and CDR2 YNFKEQ. V was clipped by 4 bases and J by 4 bases; unmatched bases: 6. The CDR3 is CASSRGQGALYNEQFF. The CDR3 DNA is TGTGCCAGCAGCCGTGGACAGGGGGCGTTGTACAATGAGCAGTTCTTC.

The rearrangement joins TRBV10-2 to TRBJ2-7; D is possibly TRBD1 (5 bases). V dropped 4 bases and J dropped 0 bases, with 7 bases sitting between them. Germline values: CDR1 WSHSY, CDR2 SAAADI. This CDR3 is 13 amino acids long. In DNA form, the CDR3 reads TGCGCCAGCAGTGGGGGCATCTCCTACGAGCAGTACTTC. It translates to CASSGGISYEQYF.

This chain uses TRBV4-3 with TRBJ2-1, with D possibly being TRBD1 (5 bases). Between the trimmed V and J ends, which lost 2 bases and 7 bases, there was a span of 15 bases. The CDR3 totals 15 residues. Looked up from germline, CDR1 is LGHNA and CDR2 is YSLEER. The CDR3 coding sequence is TGCGCCAGCAGCCAATTTCCAGGGTCTTGGAATGAGCAGTTCTTC. This sequence encodes CASSQFPGSWNEQFF.

The chain carries TRBV9 and TRBJ1-1, with 7 positions matching TRBD1. The V and J ends lost 0 bases and 6 bases, in that order; junction bases with no gene match: 8. Germline CDR1 reads SGDLS; CDR2 reads YYNGEE. The CDR3 length is 15 residues. CDR3 sequence (DNA): TGTGCCAGCAGCGTAGGCGTCAGGGGGGATTCTGAAGCTTTCTTT. It encodes CASSVGVRGDSEAFF.

V is TRBV30 and J is TRBJ2-1, with D maybe TRBD1 (5 bases). V shed 0 bases and J shed 6 bases, with 12 bases lying between them. Germline-derived CDR1 and CDR2 are GTSNPN and SVGIG (reference sequence). The CDR3 sequence is 14 residues long. CDR3 sequence (DNA): TGTGCCTGGAGTGTAGGGGTCCAGACCAATGAGCAGTTCTTC. Its translation: CAWSVGVQTNEQFF.